These 20 T cell receptor beta chains came from one sample sequenced in a study of cytomegalovirus exposure and HLA in healthy donors. The PCR was carried out with 60 Vbeta primers and 13 Jbeta primers. Clones were read by immunoSEQ multiplex PCR, and TCRdb kept only the in-frame ones, dropping some. The table records 110,000 to 150,000 clones, around a tenth of them present only once. The source material was PBMCs. Source of these receptors: a man aged 45-65 years in good health and CMV-seronegative.

This clone was detected only a few times. The rearrangement uses TRBV28 and TRBJ2-1; 15 bases are a match to TRBD2. This CDR3 region has 16 residues. The germline V gene has CDR1 MDHEN and CDR2 SYDVKM. The V gene end was trimmed by 4 bases and the J gene end by 9 bases; junction bases not matched to a gene: 7. In nucleotides, the CDR3 is TGTGCCAGCAGTTACCGTGGGACTAGCGGGAGGCTTGAGCAGTTCTTC. It yields the protein CASSYRGTSGRLEQFF.

CDR3 region: CASSRPGTGARTGYTF. CDR3 coding DNA: TGTGCCAGCAGCCGTCCCGGGACAGGGGCTCGGACAGGCTACACCTTC. The rearrangement joins TRBV6-6 to TRBJ1-2; TRBD1 agrees at 10 bases. Trimming cost V 6 bases and J 8 bases; bases outside gene matches: 15. The CDR3 consists of 16 residues. The germline gives CDR1 MNHNY, CDR2 SVGAGI (reference sequence).

The chain links TRBV28 to TRBJ2-3; D is unclear. This CDR3 is built from 14 residues. V lost 6 bases, J lost 4 bases, and 14 bases lay in between. Germline CDR1 MDHEN, CDR2 SYDVKM. The CDR3 bases are TGTGCCAGCAGCCCCAGAATACCCTCAGATACGCAGTATTTT. Translated, it gives CASSPRIPSDTQYF.

This clone was counted between two and nine times. In the same sample, other DNA sequences code for this CDR3. The CDR3 loop reads CASSSRHRDRDLVTDTQYF. The CDR3 DNA reads as TGTGCCAGCAGCTCGAGGCACCGGGACAGGGATTTAGTCACAGATACGCAGTATTTT. This chain connects TRBV5-6 to TRBJ2-3; 9 nucleotides agree with TRBD1. The CDR3 consists of 19 residues. CDR1 is SGHDT, CDR2 YYEEEE, per germline. V trimming: 3 bases; J trimming: 2 bases; junction bases outside the gene matches: 16. The full variable domain, in which reference TRBV5-6 and TRBJ2-3 provide the parts outside the CDR3, is DAGVTQSPTHLIKTRGQQVTLRCSPKSGHDTVSWYQQALGQGPQFIFQYYEEEERQRGNFPDRFSGHQFPNYSSELNVNALLLGDSALYLCASSSRHRDRDLVTDTQYFGPGTRLTVL.

V is TRBV5-1 and J is TRBJ2-5; the D gene is possibly TRBD2 (7 bases). Germline loops: CDR1 SGHRS, CDR2 YFSETQ. CDR3 length: 14 amino acids. V gave up 6 bases and J gave up 2 bases, with 14 bases separating them. The CDR3: CASNLRGGQETQYF. The DNA of the CDR3 is TGCGCCAGCAACCTAAGGGGGGGGCAAGAGACCCAGTACTTC.

The chain joins TRBV11-2 to TRBJ1-5; D not certain. Germline V gives CDR1 SGHAT, CDR2 FQNNGV. CDR3 length: 13 amino acids. V lost 1 base to trimming and J lost 3 bases, with 4 bases between them. This CDR3 is CASSLVANQPQHF. Here the CDR3 DNA reads TGTGCCAGCAGCTTAGTAGCCAATCAGCCCCAGCATTTT.

There are a few counts of this clone. The V and J genes are TRBV18 and TRBJ1-2, with TRBD1 matching 7 bases. Per germline, CDR1 KGHSH and CDR2 LQKENI. The CDR3 consists of 13 residues. Trimming removed 5 bases from V and 8 bases from J; junction bases left unmatched: 8. In nucleotides, the CDR3 is TGTGCCAGCTCAGCTGACAGGGCGGACGGCTACACCTTC. It yields the protein CASSADRADGYTF.

This clone was counted between two and nine times. CDR3 DNA: TGTGCCAGCAGTGCACAGGGGGCTGGGGAGCAGTACTTC. Translating it yields CASSAQGAGEQYF. The chain combines TRBV2 with TRBJ2-7, with 9 bases aligning to TRBD1. This CDR3 region has 13 residues. Germline values: CDR1 SNHLY, CDR2 FYNNEI. V dropped 4 bases and J dropped 7; count of bases not matched to a gene: 5.

The sample holds a few counts of this clone. CDR3 sequence: CASSKIAGDSYEQYF. In DNA form, the CDR3 reads TGTGCCAGTAGTAAGATCGCGGGGGACTCCTACGAGCAGTACTTC. The chain links TRBV19 to TRBJ2-7; 7 positions match TRBD2. Per the germline V gene, CDR1 is LNHDA and CDR2 is SQIVND (reference sequence). V trimming: 4 bases; J trimming: 0 bases; junction bases outside the gene matches: 6. The CDR3 runs 15 residues.

In its sample, this clone was seen a few times. V is TRBV10-2 and J is TRBJ2-7; D is unresolved. The length of the CDR3 is 13 residues. Germline values: CDR1 WSHSY, CDR2 SAAADI. Trimming pared 7 bases from V and 2 bases from J, leaving 12 bases between. The CDR3 DNA reads as TGCGCCAGCATTGATAGAGTAACCTACGAGCAGTACTTC. It encodes CASIDRVTYEQYF.

The sample holds a few counts of this clone. The junction departs from germline at one end; a sequencing error may be responsible. CDR3 nucleotides: TGTGCCAGTAGCATAGCCGGGGTAGAGACCCAGTACTTC. Translation gives CASSIAGVETQYF. The chain carries TRBV19 and TRBJ2-5; D might be TRBD2 (5 bases). Germline CDR1 is LNHDA and CDR2 is SQIVND (reference sequence). The CDR3 totals 13 residues.

The rearrangement joins TRBV18 to TRBJ1-1; perhaps TRBD1 as D (6 bases). V shed 4 bases and J shed 2 bases, with 14 bases lying between them. Germline CDR1 and CDR2: KGHSH and LQKENI. The CDR3 is 15 residues long. CDR3 bases: TGTGCCAGCTCACTCCCAGGGGTCCTTAACACTGAAGCTTTCTTT. This codes for CASSLPGVLNTEAFF.

The chain combines TRBV25-1 with TRBJ1-2; 8 nucleotides line up with TRBD1. V trimming: 4 bases; J trimming: 6 bases; junction bases outside the gene matches: 4. Germline CDR1 reads MGHDK; CDR2 reads SYGVNS. This CDR3 comprises 13 residues. This CDR3 reads CASSGTGWNGYTF. The CDR3 DNA follows: TGTGCCAGCAGTGGGACAGGGTGGAATGGCTACACCTTC.

This rearrangement joins TRBV12-5 to TRBJ2-5, with D possibly matching TRBD2 (5 bases). The CDR3 covers 16 residues. Trimming removed 4 bases at V and 0 bases at J, with 15 bases between. The germline V gene encodes CDR1 LGHNT and CDR2 FRNRAP. Here the CDR3 reads CASGYLRADYQETQYF. CDR3 bases: TGTGCTAGTGGTTACCTCCGGGCGGACTACCAAGAGACCCAGTACTTC. The full variable domain, rest sourced from reference TRBV12-5 and TRBJ2-5, is DARVTQTPRHKVTEMGQEVTMRCQPILGHNTVFWYRQTMMQGLELLAYFRNRAPLDDSGMPKDRFSAEMPDATLATLKIQPSEPRDSAVYFCASGYLRADYQETQYFGPGTRLLVL.

This clone was seen a few times. This chain connects TRBV6-6 to TRBJ1-4; D may be TRBD1 (6 bases). Trimming stripped 2 bases from V and 7 bases from J, with 14 bases between. The CDR3 contains 15 residues. CDR1 and CDR2 (germline): MNHNY, SVGAGI (reference sequence). CDR3 loop: CASSYGDTPAEKLFF. For the CDR3, the DNA is TGTGCCAGCAGTTACGGGGACACCCCGGCTGAAAAACTGTTTTTT.

This clone was seen only a few times. This chain links TRBV10-2 with TRBJ2-1, with 11 bases fitting TRBD2. V lost 1 base and J lost 5; bases outside the gene matches: 7. Germline V gene sequence: CDR1 WSHSY, CDR2 SAAADI. The CDR3 totals 17 residues. CDR3 residues: CASSEWASGRNDNEQFF. DNA for the CDR3: TGCGCCAGCAGTGAGTGGGCTAGCGGGAGGAACGACAATGAGCAGTTCTTC.

There are a few counts of this clone. The rearrangement links TRBV6-4 to TRBJ1-2; possibly TRBD1 for D (6 bases). Trimming took 7 bases from V and 6 from J, leaving 12 bases between them. The CDR3 has 12 residues. The germline CDR1 and CDR2 sequences are MRHNA and SNTAGT. The CDR3 DNA is TGTGCCAGCACAGGGCAGGGGAATGGCTACACCTTC. It encodes CASTGQGNGYTF.

There are a few counts of this clone. The rearrangement uses TRBV6-1 and TRBJ2-7; 7 bases are shared with TRBD1. The CDR3 runs to 14 residues. The germline V gene has CDR1 MNHNS and CDR2 SASEGT. The junction had 4 bases not matched to a gene; V was cut back by 5 bases and J by 0 bases. In DNA, the CDR3 is TGTGCCAGCAGTCCAGGACAGGCCTCCTACGAGCAGTACTTC. Its protein product is CASSPGQASYEQYF.

The sample holds a few counts of this clone. This chain links TRBV6-1 with TRBJ1-1, with D perhaps matching TRBD1 (6 bases). The CDR3 runs to 16 residues. Germline-derived CDR1 and CDR2 are MNHNS and SASEGT. V lost 2 bases to trimming and J lost 4 bases, with 17 bases between them. CDR3 in amino acids: CASSEPAGGRSTEAFF. The CDR3 DNA sequence: TGTGCCAGCAGTGAACCCGCGGGGGGGCGGTCCACTGAAGCTTTCTTT.

The rearrangement links TRBV5-1 to TRBJ1-1, with D possibly TRBD1 on 6 matching bases. Germline V gives CDR1 SGHRS, CDR2 YFSETQ. The CDR3 length is 14 residues. V gave up 4 bases and J gave up 10 bases, with 20 bases separating them. The CDR3 loop reads CASSLARDTITAFF. CDR3 coding DNA: TGCGCCAGCAGCCTGGCCCGGGACACAATAACAGCTTTCTTT.